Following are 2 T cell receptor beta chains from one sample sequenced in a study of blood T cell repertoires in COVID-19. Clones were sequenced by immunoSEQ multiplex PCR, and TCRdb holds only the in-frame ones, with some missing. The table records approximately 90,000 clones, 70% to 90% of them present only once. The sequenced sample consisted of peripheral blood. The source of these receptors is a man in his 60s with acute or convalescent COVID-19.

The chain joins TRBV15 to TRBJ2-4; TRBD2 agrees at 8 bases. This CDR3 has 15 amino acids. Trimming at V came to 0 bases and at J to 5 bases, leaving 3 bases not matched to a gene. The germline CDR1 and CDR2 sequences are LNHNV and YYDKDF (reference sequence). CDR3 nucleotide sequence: TGTGCCACCAGCAGAGAGGGGCGGGAGGAAAACATTCAGTACTTC. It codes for CATSREGREENIQYF.

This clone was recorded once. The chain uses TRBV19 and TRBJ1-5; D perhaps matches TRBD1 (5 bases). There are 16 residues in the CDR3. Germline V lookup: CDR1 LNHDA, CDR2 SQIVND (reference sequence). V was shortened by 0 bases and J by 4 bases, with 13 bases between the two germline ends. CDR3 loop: CASSIDWGGRNQPQHF. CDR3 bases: TGTGCCAGTAGTATAGATTGGGGGGGTAGAAATCAGCCCCAGCATTTT.